These 11 T cell receptor beta chains were all obtained from the same sample, sequenced in a study of identical twins. TCRdb ran MiXCR on the 5' RACE reads and lists one entry per CDR3 protein. The sample gives some 96,000 distinct CDR3 sequences, under 6.5% of which show up once; about 12% is in the top ten. Sequences were obtained from memory T cells sorted from blood. Receptor source: a woman in her forties or fifties in good health.

This clonotype appeared many times. The gene calls are TRBV11-2 and TRBJ2-2, with 12 bases fitting TRBD2. The CDR3 sequence is 17 residues long. CDR1 and CDR2 from the germline V gene are SGHAT and FQNNGV. With 5 bases clipped from V and 7 bases from J, the junction kept 11 bases outside the gene matches. The CDR3 region has the DNA TGTGCCAGCAGCCAGCTAGCGGGAGGGCCCGGGGGCGGGGAGCTGTTTTTT. Translated, it gives CASSQLAGGPGGGELFF.

This clonotype was observed a few times. The chain is built from TRBV20-1 and TRBJ2-3, with TRBD2 as a possible D gene (6 bases). Per germline, CDR1 DFQATT and CDR2 SNEGSKA (reference sequence). The CDR3 spans 14 residues. Deletions cut 5 bases from V and 0 bases from J, with 12 bases between. Written as DNA, the CDR3 is TGCAGTGCTCACTCCGGGACTAGCACAGATACGCAGTATTTT. It is translated as CSAHSGTSTDTQYF.

This clonotype was observed at least ten times. The J gene is TRBJ1-1, the V gene TRBV7-6, with D maybe TRBD1 (6 bases). The CDR3 covers 14 residues. CDR1 is SGHVS, CDR2 FNYEAQ, per germline. With 3 bases removed from V and 10 bases from J, the gap between germline ends came to 18 bases. CDR3 sequence reads: CASSFSPGTTGAFF. The CDR3 nucleotides are TGTGCCAGCAGCTTTTCCCCAGGGACAACAGGAGCTTTCTTT. The complete variable domain, with remaining parts taken from reference TRBV7-6 and TRBJ1-1, reads GAGVSQSPRYKVTKRGQDVALRCDPISGHVSLYWYRQALGQGPEFLTYFNYEAQQDKSGLPNDRFSAERPEGSISTLTIQRTEQRDSAMYRCASSFSPGTTGAFFGQGTRLTVV.

The chain joins TRBV11-3 to TRBJ2-5; 10 nucleotides line up with TRBD2. The trim removed 8 bases at V and 4 bases at J, leaving 10 bases unmatched. Looked up from germline, CDR1 is SGHNT and CDR2 is YENEEA. The length of the CDR3 is 15 residues. The CDR3 here is CASGASGSIGETQYF. For the CDR3, the DNA is TGTGCCAGCGGGGCTAGCGGGAGCATTGGAGAGACCCAGTACTTC.

The chain carries TRBV11-2 and TRBJ2-7; 9 bases map to TRBD2. V lost 5 bases to trimming and J lost 4 bases; unmatched junction nucleotides: 9. The germline CDR1 and CDR2 sequences are SGHAT and FQNNGV. There are 15 residues in the CDR3. The CDR3 DNA is TGTGCCAGCAGCGACACTAGCGGGTCTTGGTACGAGCAGTACTTC. Translation gives CASSDTSGSWYEQYF.

This chain uses TRBV30 with TRBJ2-2; D unresolved. The CDR3 is 12 amino acids. The ends were cut back, 4 bases at V and 3 bases at J, with 6 bases in the middle. Looked up from germline, CDR1 is GTSNPN and CDR2 is SVGIG (reference sequence). The CDR3 DNA is TGTGCCTGGAATCGGGACACCGGGGAGCTGTTTTTT. Amino acids: CAWNRDTGELFF.

There are many counts of this clonotype. This CDR3 reads CASSAGGGSLYF. CDR3 DNA sequence: TGTGCCAGCAGTGCCGGCGGCGGGAGTCTGTATTTT. V gene TRBV12-3 or TRBV12-4 combines with J gene TRBJ2-3; TRBD2 matches at 7 bases. V lost 5 bases and J lost 14; bases outside the gene matches: 10. The CDR3 has 12 amino acids.

This clonotype came up many times. The V call is TRBV18, the J call TRBJ2-7; unclear D gene. This CDR3 spans 14 amino acids. V was shortened by 3 bases and J by 0 bases, with 9 bases between the two germline ends. Germline values: CDR1 KGHSH, CDR2 LQKENI. The CDR3 reads CASSPLQNSYEQYF. In DNA form, the CDR3 reads TGTGCCAGCTCACCGTTACAGAACTCCTACGAGCAGTACTTC.

The rearrangement joins TRBV27 to TRBJ2-3; D not certain. The V and J ends lost 6 bases and 2 bases respectively, with 9 bases between them. Germline CDR1 reads MNHEY; CDR2 reads SMNVEV (reference sequence). The CDR3 consists of 13 residues. Here the CDR3 DNA reads TGTGCCAGCAGGGACCGTTTCACAGATACGCAGTATTTT. Encoded protein: CASRDRFTDTQYF.

This clonotype was seen many times. This rearrangement joins TRBV29-1 to TRBJ2-1; the D gene is possibly TRBD1 (6 bases). Germline V CDR1 and CDR2: SQVTM, ANQGSEA. The ends were cut back, 7 bases at V and 5 bases at J, with 18 bases in the middle. CDR3 length: 14 residues. The CDR3 protein is CSGARGLRNNEQFF. The CDR3 region has the DNA TGCAGCGGCGCGAGGGGGTTAAGAAACAATGAGCAGTTCTTC.

This clonotype came up many times. The chain uses TRBV28 and TRBJ2-1; 7 nucleotides align to TRBD2. This CDR3 contains 12 residues. After removal of 10 bases from V and 9 bases from J, the junction contained 9 bases not matched to a gene. The germline V gene encodes CDR1 MDHEN and CDR2 SYDVKM. The CDR3 region is CATRGVGLEQFF. The CDR3, as DNA: TGTGCCACCCGGGGGGTGGGGCTTGAGCAGTTCTTC.